The entry below describes one TCR beta chain. Described time point: baseline pretreatment blood. Sample treatment: 15 Gy SBRT to primary tumor, nephrectomy 4 weeks later. These data originate in a study of radiation and T cells in renal cell carcinoma. V dropped 4 bases and J dropped 8 bases, with 8 bases sitting between them. Germline CDR1 KGHSH, CDR2 LQKENI. The CDR3 has 11 residues. This table comes from immunoSEQ multiplex PCR, and its TCRdb copy is limited to in-frame clones, with some not included. Seen here are 130,000 or so clones, about 88% observed once, and the top ten hold more than 10%. The receptor was isolated from a woman between 50 and 59 years old with renal cell carcinoma. This material consisted of blood, taken from a patient whose treatment included radiotherapy and nephrectomy. The V gene is TRBV18, the J gene TRBJ1-2; D remains ambiguous. The DNA of the CDR3 is TGTGCCAGCTCACTCGAAAACGGCTACACCTTC. It translates to CASSLENGYTF.